This T cell receptor (beta chain) was profiled in a study of cytomegalovirus exposure and HLA in healthy donors. It was with 60 Vbeta and 13 Jbeta primers that the PCR ran. Assay: immunoSEQ multiplex PCR; the TCRdb copy retains only in-frame clones and omits some. The sample contains 150,000 to 200,000 clones, over 60% of which appear only once. Only one count was recorded for this clone. Its cognate antigen is unknown. Study-level results: Based on reports, TCR beta sequences accurately predicted HLA-A and HLA-B alleles for most subjects. A later analysis showed HLA-associated TCR beta chains outstripping equally common others in clonal expansion.

Trimming left V 2 bases short and J 1 base short, with 8 bases between. CDR3 length: 15 amino acids. Per germline, CDR1 KGHSH and CDR2 LQKENI. The V call is TRBV18, the J call TRBJ2-2; D might be TRBD1 (6 bases). This receptor was taken from a girl aged 10 to 17 in good health and CMV-seronegative. Source material: PBMCs. The CDR3 protein is CASSPMGQNTGELFF. The CDR3 DNA is TGTGCCAGCTCACCAATGGGACAGAACACCGGGGAGCTGTTTTTT.